These 27 T cell receptor beta chains were sequenced from one sample in a study of cytomegalovirus exposure and HLA in healthy donors. The PCR used 60 Vbeta and 13 Jbeta primers. The assay was immunoSEQ multiplex PCR, and TCRdb's table has in-frame clones only and misses some. The sample shows 100,000 to 150,000 clones, about 80% of them seen only once. The sequencing input was PBMCs. Receptors originate from a boy younger than 10 in good health and CMV-seronegative.

This chain links TRBV7-9 with TRBJ2-1; D is uncertain. Trimming removed 5 bases from V and 10 bases from J, with 6 bases in between. Germline lookup yields CDR1 SEHNR and CDR2 FQNEAQ (reference sequence). This CDR3 contains 10 residues. The CDR3 DNA reads as TGTGCCAGCAGCCCCCAAGAGCAGTTCTTC. It is translated as CASSPQEQFF. Combining the CDR3 with reference TRBV7-9 and TRBJ2-1 gives the whole variable domain DTGVSQNPRHKITKRGQNVTFRCDPISEHNRLYWYRQTLGQGPEFLTYFQNEAQLEKSRLLSDRFSAERPKGSFSTLEIQRTEQGDSAMYLCASSPQEQFFGPGTRLTVL.

The chain uses TRBV19 and TRBJ2-3; weak D call: TRBD1 (6 bases). The V gene lost 1 base and the J gene lost 5 bases, with 13 bases spanning the gap. The CDR3 has 15 amino acids. CDR1 and CDR2 (germline): LNHDA, SQIVND (reference sequence). The CDR3 region has the DNA TGTGCCAGTAGTATAGGGCCAGGGGCGGAAGATACGCAGTATTTT. This translates into CASSIGPGAEDTQYF.

The chain recombines TRBV10-1 with TRBJ2-7; 10 positions match TRBD1. Germline V lookup: CDR1 WNHNN, CDR2 SYGVQD (reference sequence). V lost 2 bases and J lost 1; bases outside the gene matches: 8. This CDR3 region has 17 residues. The CDR3 coding sequence is TGCGCCAGCAGTGAGCAAAACGGGACAGGGGAGTCCTACGAGCAGTACGTC. Protein: CASSEQNGTGESYEQYV.

This clone was counted a single time. The V gene is TRBV7-9, the J gene TRBJ2-2; 7 bases align to TRBD1. The CDR3 has 15 residues. V dropped 0 bases and J dropped 7; count of bases not matched to a gene: 5. Looked up from germline, CDR1 is SEHNR and CDR2 is FQNEAQ (reference sequence). The CDR3 is CASSLAGTEDGELFF. The CDR3 nucleotides are TGTGCCAGCAGCTTAGCCGGGACAGAGGACGGGGAGCTGTTTTTT.

This rearrangement joins TRBV5-5 to TRBJ1-3; TRBD1 is a possible D gene (5 bases). This CDR3 comprises 17 residues. V lost 0 bases and J lost 5, with 18 bases in between. Germline CDR1 SGHKS, CDR2 YYEKEE (reference sequence). For the CDR3, the DNA is TGTGCCAGCAGCTTGGTGACCCCCCAGGCGGGACGAAACACCATATATTTT. Its protein product is CASSLVTPQAGRNTIYF. Together with reference TRBV5-5 and TRBJ1-3, the CDR3 gives the full variable domain: DAGVTQSPTHLIKTRGQQVTLRCSPISGHKSVSWYQQVLGQGPQFIFQYYEKEERGRGNFPDRFSARQFPNYSSELNVNALLLGDSALYLCASSLVTPQAGRNTIYFGEGSWLTVV.

Concerning this clone: An end of the junction does not agree with germline; a read error may underlie this. This rearrangement joins TRBV10-1 to TRBJ2-2; 11 bases are shared with TRBD2. This CDR3 region has 17 residues. CDR1 and CDR2 from the germline V gene are WNHNN and SYGVQD (reference sequence). The CDR3 loop reads CTSSESGTSGYTGELFF. The CDR3, as DNA: TGCACCAGCAGTGAGTCGGGGACTAGCGGATACACCGGGGAGCTGTTTTTT.

This clone was counted only a few times. The chain recombines TRBV5-8 with TRBJ2-7; 8 positions match TRBD1. V trimming: 1 base; J trimming: 7 bases; junction bases outside the gene matches: 13. The germline V gene encodes CDR1 SGHTS and CDR2 YDEGEE. CDR3 size: 16 residues. As DNA, the CDR3 is TGTGCCAGCAGCTTGATACCAGGGGGCAGGGTTAGTGAGCAGTACGTC. Its protein is CASSLIPGGRVSEQYV.

The chain joins TRBV5-6 to TRBJ1-1; TRBD1 is a possible D gene (5 bases). Trimming stripped 0 bases from V and 2 bases from J, with 8 bases between. The CDR3 length is 14 residues. CDR1 and CDR2 (germline): SGHDT, YYEEEE. CDR3 sequence: CASSLEQVNTEAFF. The CDR3 DNA reads TGTGCCAGCAGCTTGGAACAGGTTAACACTGAAGCTTTCTTT.

CDR3 in amino acids: CASSRNPFDITASYEQYV. The CDR3 DNA reads as TGTGCCAGCAGCCGAAACCCTTTTGACATTACGGCCTCCTACGAGCAGTACGTC. V and J are TRBV27 and TRBJ2-7; D unclear. Between the trimmed V and J ends, which lost 6 bases and 0 bases, there was a span of 24 bases. Germline V gene sequence: CDR1 MNHEY, CDR2 SMNVEV (reference sequence). There are 18 residues in the CDR3.

This chain connects TRBV4-1 to TRBJ1-6, with D tentatively TRBD1 (5 bases). The germline V gene encodes CDR1 MGHRA and CDR2 YSYEKL. Trimming stripped 0 bases from V and 6 bases from J, with 12 bases between. CDR3 length: 16 residues. The CDR3 is CASSQDPGPSNSPLHF. For the CDR3, the DNA is TGCGCCAGCAGCCAAGATCCAGGGCCCTCTAATTCACCCCTCCACTTT.

J is TRBJ1-5 and V is TRBV7-2; D is unresolved. CDR1 is SGHTA and CDR2 is FQGNSA in the germline V gene. V lost 4 bases and J 5 bases, leaving 15 bases between the germline ends. CDR3 length equals 15 residues. This CDR3 reads CASSSRTSAYQPQHF. Here the CDR3 DNA reads TGTGCCAGCAGCTCCCGGACTTCTGCATATCAGCCCCAGCATTTT.

The gene calls are TRBV6-6 and TRBJ2-7, with 7 bases aligning to TRBD1. The trim removed 7 bases at V and 4 bases at J, leaving 13 bases unmatched. The CDR3 has 15 amino acids. CDR1 and CDR2 from the germline V gene are MNHNY and SVGAGI (reference sequence). CDR3 region: CASTLERGQLYEQYF. In nucleotides, the CDR3 is TGTGCCAGCACGCTAGAGAGGGGACAGCTGTACGAGCAGTACTTC.

This chain links TRBV6-5 with TRBJ1-1; 7 nucleotides match TRBD1. Per the germline V gene, CDR1 is MNHEY and CDR2 is SVGAGI. V lost 5 bases, J lost 8 bases, and 5 bases stayed unmatched. The length of the CDR3 is 12 residues. CDR3 coding DNA: TGTGCCAGCAGTCCCACAGGGGACGAAGCTTTCTTT. It is translated as CASSPTGDEAFF.

The chain joins TRBV7-9 to TRBJ2-1, with D possibly TRBD2 on 6 matching bases. The CDR3 has 16 residues. Germline CDR1 reads SEHNR; CDR2 reads FQNEAQ (reference sequence). With 0 bases removed from V and 2 bases from J, the gap between germline ends came to 11 bases. In DNA form, the CDR3 reads TGTGCCAGCAGCTTAGCGCCGCGGGGACCCTACAATGAGCAGTTCTTC. It translates to CASSLAPRGPYNEQFF.

The rearrangement joins TRBV6-1 to TRBJ1-4; 10 nucleotides line up with TRBD1. This CDR3 region has 14 residues. CDR1 and CDR2 from the germline V gene are MNHNS and SASEGT. V was clipped by 4 bases and J by 7 bases; unmatched bases: 3. The CDR3 region has the DNA TGTGCCAGCAGTGGACAGGGGGCGAGTGAAAAACTGTTTTTT. This codes for CASSGQGASEKLFF.

This clone came up a few times. The chain recombines TRBV30 with TRBJ2-2, with D perhaps TRBD1 (6 bases). The CDR3 loop spans 15 amino acids. The V and J ends lost 1 base and 4 bases respectively, with 13 bases between them. Germline assignment: CDR1 GTSNPN and CDR2 SVGIG (reference sequence). The CDR3 nucleotides are TGTGCCTGGAGTGACCCAGGGGCGGTCACCGGGGAGCTGTTTTTT. Its translation: CAWSDPGAVTGELFF. Full variable domain (outside the CDR3, taken from reference TRBV30 and TRBJ2-2): SQTIHQWPATLVQPVGSPLSLECTVEGTSNPNLYWYRQAAGRGLQLLFYSVGIGQISSEVPQNLSASRPQDRQFILSSKKLLLSDSGFYLCAWSDPGAVTGELFFGEGSRLTVL.

In this sample, this clone turned up once. The chain couples TRBV4-3 to TRBJ2-3, with a possible D match to TRBD2 (7 bases). CDR3 size: 14 residues. The V end was cut by 8 bases, the J end by 6 bases, with 18 bases between. Germline CDR1 reads LGHNA; CDR2 reads YSLEER. The CDR3 nucleotides are TGCGCCAGCGGACGGGGGGCGTCCGGGGATACGCAGTATTTT. It translates to CASGRGASGDTQYF.

This clone appeared a few times. The chain joins TRBV4-2 to TRBJ1-1; D may be TRBD1 (6 bases). The germline V and J ends were trimmed by 3 bases and 0 bases, with 11 bases remaining between them. Looked up from germline, CDR1 is LGHNA and CDR2 is YNFKEQ. The CDR3 runs 15 residues. The CDR3 region has the DNA TGTGCCAGCAGCCATGGAACAGGGATGAACACTGAAGCTTTCTTT. As protein: CASSHGTGMNTEAFF.

The V call is TRBV18, the J call TRBJ2-7; the match to TRBD2 covers 11 bases. The trim removed 5 bases at V and 5 bases at J, leaving 2 bases unmatched. Germline V gene sequence: CDR1 KGHSH, CDR2 LQKENI. CDR3 length: 13 residues. CDR3 coding DNA: TGTGCCAGCTCAACGGGACTAGCGGACGAGCAGTACGTC. It encodes CASSTGLADEQYV.

The rearrangement links TRBV6-6 to TRBJ1-4, with TRBD1 matching over 7 bases. The CDR3 has 14 residues. Germline assignment: CDR1 MNHNY and CDR2 SVGAGI (reference sequence). Unmatched junction bases numbered 7, after V lost 5 bases and J lost 7 bases. In nucleotides, the CDR3 is TGTGCCAGCAGTCGGGGACAGCTCGTTGAAAAACTGTTTTTT. The encoded protein is CASSRGQLVEKLFF.

The chain employs TRBV5-6 and TRBJ1-4; D gene ambiguous. Trimming removed 1 base from V and 8 bases from J, with 24 bases in between. CDR3 length: 18 amino acids. The V gene's germline CDR1 is SGHDT and CDR2 YYEEEE. CDR3 loop: CASSLWWASLRVGEKLFF. The CDR3 DNA sequence: TGTGCCAGCAGCTTGTGGTGGGCCAGCTTGAGGGTAGGAGAAAAACTGTTTTTT.

The gene calls are TRBV2 and TRBJ1-5; 10 bases line up with TRBD1. This CDR3 region has 16 residues. Germline V gene lookup returns CDR1 SNHLY and CDR2 FYNNEI. With V trimmed by 6 bases and J by 0 bases, 5 bases remained unmatched. The CDR3 DNA is TGTGCCAGCAGACCGGGACAGGGGATTAGCAATCAGCCCCAGCATTTT. The encoded protein is CASRPGQGISNQPQHF.

The chain links TRBV6-6 to TRBJ1-6; TRBD1 agrees at 7 bases. V was pared by 0 bases and J by 7 bases, with 3 bases of the junction left unmatched. Germline CDR1 reads MNHNY; CDR2 reads SVGAGI (reference sequence). This CDR3 has 15 amino acids. CDR3 sequence: CASSYSTGWNSPLHF. CDR3 bases: TGTGCCAGCAGTTACTCGACAGGGTGGAATTCACCCCTCCACTTT.

This clone was picked up a small number of times. The gene calls are TRBV7-2 and TRBJ1-1; D is undetermined. Germline CDR1 SGHTA, CDR2 FQGNSA. Trimming took off 2 bases at V and 5 bases at J, with 9 bases between the two ends. The CDR3 totals 13 residues. For the CDR3, the DNA is TGTGCCAGCAGCTTATCGGGTGTAACTGAAGCTTTCTTT. Protein product: CASSLSGVTEAFF.

In this sample, this clone turned up once. The V and J genes are TRBV7-8 and TRBJ1-4, with TRBD1 identical over 10 bases. With 7 bases clipped from V and 6 bases from J, the junction kept 14 bases outside the gene matches. Looked up from germline, CDR1 is SGHVS and CDR2 is FQNEAQ. This CDR3 is built from 17 residues. In DNA form, the CDR3 reads TGTGCCAGCAAACGTCCTCCAATGGGGACAGGGGATGAAAAACTGTTTTTT. Translated, it gives CASKRPPMGTGDEKLFF.

This clone appeared a single time. The chain joins TRBV18 to TRBJ1-6; D may be TRBD1 (5 bases). Germline V CDR1 and CDR2: KGHSH, LQKENI. The CDR3 has 15 residues. Deletions cut 2 bases from V and 5 bases from J, with 10 bases between. The chain's CDR3 is CASSPDQGNNSPLHF. The CDR3 region has the DNA TGTGCCAGCTCACCAGACCAGGGAAATAATTCACCCCTCCACTTT.

The V gene is TRBV4-1, the J gene TRBJ1-5, with a tentative D call TRBD1 (5 bases). The CDR3 is 14 residues long. Trimming took 1 base from V and 2 from J, leaving 6 bases between them. From germline, CDR1 is MGHRA and CDR2 YSYEKL. The CDR3 here is CASSQVGGNQPQHF. Here the CDR3 DNA reads TGCGCCAGCAGCCAAGTAGGGGGCAATCAGCCCCAGCATTTT.